Included here is one T cell receptor (beta chain) sequence, with context. Sequence at one end of the junction differs from germline and may be a read error. These data come from a study of blood T cell repertoires in COVID-19. Study as a whole: The study drew acute and convalescent COVID-19 samples from the United States, Italy and Spain. Sources were T cells, B-cell-depleted T cells, or PBMCs; the material itself was cDNA or gDNA.

In the authors' methods: Counts of nucleated cells, estimated from reference gene primer amplification, were obtained. The data were produced by immunoSEQ multiplex PCR, yet TCRdb's version contains in-frame clones alone and is incomplete. Clonal size and the V and J genes are those of that table, whereas D and trimming came from the DNA. The sample lists over 150,000 clones, around 79% seen once, with 9.5% to 15% in the top ten. The sequenced sample was peripheral blood. This TCR came from a woman aged 45 to 65 with acute or convalescent COVID-19.

The CDR3 DNA sequence: TGTGCCAGCAGTCCCGGGACAGGGACCGTTTCGGTTTTT. As protein: CASSPGTGTVSVF. The chain employs TRBV6-5 and TRBJ1-4; 9 bases agree with TRBD1. CDR3 length equals 13 residues. Per the germline V gene, CDR1 is MNHEY and CDR2 is SVGAGI.